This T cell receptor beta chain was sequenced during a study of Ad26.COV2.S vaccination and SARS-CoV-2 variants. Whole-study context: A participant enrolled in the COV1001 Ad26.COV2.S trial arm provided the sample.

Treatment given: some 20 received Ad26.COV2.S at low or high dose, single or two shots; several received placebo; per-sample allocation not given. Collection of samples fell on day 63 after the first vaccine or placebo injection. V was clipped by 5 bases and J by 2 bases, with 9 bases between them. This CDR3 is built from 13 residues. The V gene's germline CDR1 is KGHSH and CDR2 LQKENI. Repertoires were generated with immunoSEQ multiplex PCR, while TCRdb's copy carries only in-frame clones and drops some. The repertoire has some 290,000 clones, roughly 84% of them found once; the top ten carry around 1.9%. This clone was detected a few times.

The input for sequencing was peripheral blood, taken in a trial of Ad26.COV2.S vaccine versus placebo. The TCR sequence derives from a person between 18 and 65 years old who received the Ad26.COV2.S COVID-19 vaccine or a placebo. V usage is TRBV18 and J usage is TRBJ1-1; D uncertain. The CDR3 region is CASSDSGNTEAFF. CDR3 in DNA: TGTGCCAGCTCAGACTCCGGTAACACTGAAGCTTTCTTT.